Listed below are T cell receptor beta chains from one sample, sequenced in a study of T cell repertoires in cytomegalovirus infection. MiXCR, run by TCRdb on the reads, gives a single entry per CDR3 protein. The sample lists 150,000 to 200,000 distinct CDR3 sequences, roughly 17% occurring once. Input material: CD8+ T cells from PBMCs. The receptors come from a human donor in good health (CMV status not recorded). Some clones in this sample may be carry-over from other donors' samples. The CDR3 runs from the conserved cysteine through the conserved F or W. A D gene is named only where the DNA matches it firmly. Not all rows give a size; the values are once, few, many and, for expanded clones, a class.

d_gene | j_gene | abundance | v_gene | CDR3nt | CDR3aa
. | TRBJ1-6 | . | TRBV11-2 | TGTGCCAGCTCCGGACGTAATTCACCCCTCCACTTT | CASSGRNSPLHF
TRBD1 | TRBJ2-7 | . | TRBV2 | TGTGCCAGCAGAGAAGGGACAGGGGGCTACGAGCAGTACTTC | CASREGTGGYEQYF
TRBD2 | TRBJ2-1 | . | TRBV27 | TGTGCCAGCAGTTTAAGCCCAGCGGGAAGCTACAATGAGCAGTTCTTC | CASSLSPAGSYNEQFF
. | TRBJ2-1 | few | TRBV20-1 | TGCAGTGCTAGAGATGATAGGAGGGGCCGAAACAATGAGCAGTTCTTC | CSARDDRRGRNNEQFF
TRBD1 | TRBJ2-1 | . | TRBV6-2/TRBV6-3 | TGTGCCAGCAGTTACTCATCTTGGACAGGGGGCAATGAGCAGTTCTTC | CASSYSSWTGGNEQFF
. | TRBJ1-4 | . | TRBV7-6 | TGTGCCAGCAGCCGTTCAGGGTTCTGGGGTGGAAAACTGTTTTTT | CASSRSGFWGGKLFF
. | TRBJ1-2 | . | TRBV28 | TGTGCCAGCAGTTTCCCCGTTGAGGGGGGCGCGGGGTATGGCTACACCTTC | CASSFPVEGGAGYGYTF
. | TRBJ2-3 | . | TRBV7-2 | TGTGCCAGCAGCTCCCAGGGGCGCGTGGTAGATACGCAGTATTTT | CASSSQGRVVDTQYF
. | TRBJ2-5 | . | TRBV2 | TGTGCCAGCAGTCGGACAGTCCAAGAGACCCAGTACTTC | CASSRTVQETQYF
. | TRBJ2-7 | . | TRBV7-2 | TGTGCCAGCATGCGCCAACGGGGCTACGAGCAGTACTTC | CASMRQRGYEQYF
. | TRBJ2-7 | few | TRBV28 | TGTGCCAGCAGCAACAGGGATTTCGGGTCGGAGTACTTC | CASSNRDFGSEYF
TRBD1 | TRBJ2-7 | once | TRBV29-1 | TGCAGCGTTGACGATGGGACAGGGTCCTACGAGCAGTACTTC | CSVDDGTGSYEQYF
. | TRBJ1-4 | few | TRBV27 | TGTGCCAGCAGTTTGTACGGCAGGGAAGGAGAAAAACTGTTTTTT | CASSLYGREGEKLFF
TRBD2 | TRBJ2-1 | few | TRBV14 | TGTGCCAGCAGCCATCCGATTGGGACTACAGCCTACAATGAGCAGTTCTTC | CASSHPIGTTAYNEQFF
. | TRBJ1-1 | many | TRBV7-2 | TGTGCCAGCAGCGCTAGGACAGCCGGATGGAGCACTGAAGCTTTCTTT | CASSARTAGWSTEAFF
TRBD1 | TRBJ1-1 | few | TRBV19 | TGTGCCAGTACCCGGATTACAGGGGGTCAAATAACTACCCTGGGAGATAAAGAAGCTTTCTTT | CASTRITGGQITTLGDKEAFF
. | TRBJ2-2 | . | TRBV24-1 | TGTGCCTCTGGCCGGAGGGGGAACACCGGGGAGCTGTTTTTT | CASGRRGNTGELFF
. | TRBJ2-7 | . | TRBV7-9 | TGTGCCAGCAGCCTGACCTGGGCCGAGCAGTACTTC | CASSLTWAEQYF
. | TRBJ2-7 | . | TRBV7-9 | TGTGCCAGCAGCTTAGGGACGGGGCGCGAGCAGTACTTC | CASSLGTGREQYF
. | TRBJ2-7 | . | TRBV13 | TGTGCCAGCAGCCTTAGGATGAGCGAGCAGTACTTC | CASSLRMSEQYF
TRBD2 | TRBJ2-7 | many | TRBV7-8 | TGTGCCAGCAGCTCCCGGACTAGCGGATACTACGAGCAGTACTTC | CASSSRTSGYYEQYF
TRBD1 | TRBJ2-3 | few | TRBV28 | TGTGCCAGCAGGGACAGGGGTACAGATACGCAGTATTTT | CASRDRGTDTQYF
. | TRBJ2-7 | few | TRBV7-2 | TGTGCCAGCAGCTACGGGACCTCCTACGAGCAGTACTTC | CASSYGTSYEQYF
. | TRBJ2-7 | few | TRBV12-3/TRBV12-4 | TGTGCCAGCAGCTCGGGGAATTACGAGCAGTACTTC | CASSSGNYEQYF
TRBD1 | TRBJ2-7 | . | TRBV7-9 | TGTGCCAGCACCCCGACAGGGTTTCCTTCCTACGAGCAGTACTTC | CASTPTGFPSYEQYF
. | TRBJ2-1 | few | TRBV12-3/TRBV12-4 | TGTGCCAGCAGTTTAGCTAGCGGTCCCTACAATGAGCAGTTCTTC | CASSLASGPYNEQFF
TRBD2 | TRBJ2-3 | . | TRBV20-1 | TGCAGTGCCACCAGACTAGCGGGAATACACACAGATACGCAGTATTTT | CSATRLAGIHTDTQYF
. | TRBJ2-1 | few | TRBV28 | TGTGCCAGCAGTTTATGGCAGGGTGGCGATGAGCAGTTCTTC | CASSLWQGGDEQFF
TRBD2 | TRBJ2-1 | . | TRBV19 | TGTGCCAGTAGAGCGCCGGGACTAGCAGTGGTGGATGAGCAGTTCTTC | CASRAPGLAVVDEQFF
. | TRBJ1-3 | few | TRBV7-2 | TGTGCCAGCAGCTTAGGCGCCCGCTCTGGAAACACCATATATTTT | CASSLGARSGNTIYF
TRBD2 | TRBJ2-7 | few | TRBV7-2 | TGTGCCAGCAGCTTAGGACTAGCGGGCTACGAGCAGTACTTC | CASSLGLAGYEQYF
TRBD2 | TRBJ2-7 | few | TRBV11-2 | TGTGCCAGCAGCTTAGGACCTAGCGGGACGAACTACGAGCAGTACTTC | CASSLGPSGTNYEQYF
. | TRBJ2-4 | medium-sized | TRBV7-2 | TGTGCCAGCAGTTCAAGTGGGCAGGGAAGCATTCAGTACTTC | CASSSSGQGSIQYF
. | TRBJ1-1 | . | TRBV6-5 | TGTGCCAGCAGTTACCCCATCGGGGGCGGCACTGAAGCTTTCTTT | CASSYPIGGGTEAFF
. | TRBJ1-2 | . | TRBV7-9 | TGTGCCAGCAGCTATGGGACTGCCAATCCGTTCGGCTACACCTTC | CASSYGTANPFGYTF
TRBD2 | TRBJ2-7 | few | TRBV5-4 | TGTGCCAGCAGCTCCGGACTAGAATACGAGCAGTGCTTC | CASSSGLEYEQCF
. | TRBJ2-1 | few | TRBV12-3/TRBV12-4 | TGTGCCAGCAGTTCCGTTACGGGACAAGCCACTGAGCAGTTCTTC | CASSSVTGQATEQFF
TRBD1 | TRBJ1-6 | . | TRBV12-3/TRBV12-4 | TGTGCCAGCAGTTTTGTTGGGACAGGAGATTCACCCCTCCACTTT | CASSFVGTGDSPLHF
TRBD1 | TRBJ2-5 | few | TRBV7-2 | TGTGCCAGCAGCTCCCGGGACAGGCTACAAGAGACCCAGTACTTC | CASSSRDRLQETQYF
. | TRBJ2-7 | few | TRBV20-1 | TGCAGTGCTAGAGATCTGGGCCTGGGCTACGAGCAGTACTTC | CSARDLGLGYEQYF
. | TRBJ2-1 | . | TRBV20-1 | TGCAGTGCTAGAGGGGAAGGGGGATCCTACAATGAGCAGTTCTTC | CSARGEGGSYNEQFF
TRBD1 | TRBJ2-5 | few | TRBV18 | TGTGCCAGCTCACCCCGGGACAGAGAAGAGACCCAGTACTTC | CASSPRDREETQYF
. | TRBJ2-7 | . | TRBV29-1 | TGCAGCGTTGAGTCCTCGCCGAACTACGAGCAGTACTTC | CSVESSPNYEQYF
TRBD1 | TRBJ2-1 | . | TRBV28 | TGTGCCAGCAGCCTAAGGGACAGGCCCTACAATGAGCAGTTCTTC | CASSLRDRPYNEQFF
. | TRBJ2-1 | few | TRBV6-2/TRBV6-3 | TGTGCCAGCACTGTTGGGTACCGTTCCTACAATGAGCAGTTCTTC | CASTVGYRSYNEQFF
TRBD1 | TRBJ2-1 | few | TRBV9 | TGTGCCAGCAGCGTAGGCCGGGACAGGGGGGGCAATGAGCAGTTCTTC | CASSVGRDRGGNEQFF
TRBD2 | TRBJ2-1 | few | TRBV29-1 | TGCAGCGTTACTAGCGGGAGCTCCTACAATGAGCAGTTCTTC | CSVTSGSSYNEQFF
TRBD1 | TRBJ1-2 | . | TRBV4-3 | TGCGCCAGCAGCCAAGAAGGGACAGGAAACTATGGCTACACCTTC | CASSQEGTGNYGYTF
. | TRBJ1-1 | . | TRBV25-1 | TGTGCCAGCAGTGACCAGGGATTCACTGAAGCTTTCTTT | CASSDQGFTEAFF
. | TRBJ2-1 | few | TRBV20-1 | TGCAGTGCTAGAGTCGGAGGGTACAATGAGCAGTTCTTC | CSARVGGYNEQFF
. | TRBJ1-1 | . | TRBV7-9 | TGTGCCAGCAGCAAATATCAGGGGCCTGAAGCTTTCTTT | CASSKYQGPEAFF
. | TRBJ2-5 | few | TRBV7-9 | TGTGCCAGCAGCTCTTCTGGGGGAGAGACCCAGTACTTC | CASSSSGGETQYF
TRBD2 | TRBJ2-3 | few | TRBV6-2/TRBV6-3 | TGTGCCATAAACCAACGCGGGAGGTTGGGAGATACGCAGTATTTT | CAINQRGRLGDTQYF
. | TRBJ2-1 | many | TRBV7-2 | TGTGCCAGCAGACGTCCCGGGTTCTACAATGAGCAGTTCTTC | CASRRPGFYNEQFF
. | TRBJ1-2 | many | TRBV5-1 | TGCGCCAGCAGCTTGGAGGCGGCCGCCGGTATAGGCTACACCTTC | CASSLEAAAGIGYTF
. | TRBJ1-5 | . | TRBV6-2/TRBV6-3 | TGTGCCAGCAGTTACTATAGCAATCAGCCCCAGCATTTT | CASSYYSNQPQHF
. | TRBJ1-1 | . | TRBV6-2/TRBV6-3 | TGTGCCAGCAGTAACGCTGAGGACAGCATAATGAACACTGAAGCTTTCTTT | CASSNAEDSIMNTEAFF